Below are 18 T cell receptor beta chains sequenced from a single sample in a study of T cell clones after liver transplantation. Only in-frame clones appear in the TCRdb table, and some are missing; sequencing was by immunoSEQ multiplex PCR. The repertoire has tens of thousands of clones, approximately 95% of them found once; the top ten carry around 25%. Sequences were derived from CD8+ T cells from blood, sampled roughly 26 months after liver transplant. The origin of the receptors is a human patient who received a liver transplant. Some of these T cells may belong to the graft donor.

CDR3 protein: CASGLVDYLSYEQYF. CDR3 DNA: TGTGCTAGTGGTTTGGTTGACTACCTCTCCTACGAGCAGTACTTC. The chain recombines TRBV12-5 with TRBJ2-7; maybe TRBD2 (5 bases). The CDR3 consists of 15 residues. With 0 bases removed from V and 0 bases from J, the gap between germline ends came to 9 bases. The germline V gene encodes CDR1 LGHNT and CDR2 FRNRAP.

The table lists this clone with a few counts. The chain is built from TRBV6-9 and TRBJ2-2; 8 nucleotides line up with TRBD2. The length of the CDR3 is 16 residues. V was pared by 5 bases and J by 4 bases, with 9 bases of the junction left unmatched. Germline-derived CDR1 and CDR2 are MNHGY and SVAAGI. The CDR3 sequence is CASSGTAGASTGELFF. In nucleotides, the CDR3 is TGTGCCAGCAGTGGTACAGCGGGAGCCAGCACCGGGGAGCTGTTTTTT.

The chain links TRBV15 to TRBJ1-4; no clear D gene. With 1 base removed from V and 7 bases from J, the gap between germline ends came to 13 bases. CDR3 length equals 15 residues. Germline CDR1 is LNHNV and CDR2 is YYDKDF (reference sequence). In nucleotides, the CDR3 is TGTGCCACCAGCAGAGTGAAGGCAGATGGTGAAAAACTGTTTTTT. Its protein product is CATSRVKADGEKLFF. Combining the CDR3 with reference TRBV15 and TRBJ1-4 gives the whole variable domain DAMVIQNPRYQVTQFGKPVTLSCSQTLNHNVMYWYQQKSSQAPKLLFHYYDKDFNNEADTPDNFQSRRPNTSFCFLDIRSPGLGDTAMYLCATSRVKADGEKLFFGSGTQLSVL.

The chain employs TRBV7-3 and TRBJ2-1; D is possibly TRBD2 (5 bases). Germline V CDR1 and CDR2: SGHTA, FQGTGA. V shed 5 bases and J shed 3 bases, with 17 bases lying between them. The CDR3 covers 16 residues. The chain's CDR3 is CASSPGLASNYNEQFF. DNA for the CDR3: TGTGCCAGCAGCCCCGGACTGGCCTCAAACTACAATGAGCAGTTCTTC.

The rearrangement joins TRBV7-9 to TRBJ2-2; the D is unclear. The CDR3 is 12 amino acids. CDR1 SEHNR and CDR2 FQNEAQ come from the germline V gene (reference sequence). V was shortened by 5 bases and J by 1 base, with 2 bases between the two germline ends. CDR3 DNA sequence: TGTGCCAGCAGCGAGAACACCGGGGAGCTGTTTTTT. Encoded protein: CASSENTGELFF.

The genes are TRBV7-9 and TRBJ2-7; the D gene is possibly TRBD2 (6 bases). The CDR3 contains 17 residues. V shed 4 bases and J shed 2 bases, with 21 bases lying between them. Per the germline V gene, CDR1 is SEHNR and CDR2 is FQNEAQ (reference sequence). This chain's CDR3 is CASSSGGRPTEPYEQYF. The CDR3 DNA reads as TGTGCCAGCAGCTCCGGAGGGCGGCCCACCGAACCCTACGAGCAGTACTTC.

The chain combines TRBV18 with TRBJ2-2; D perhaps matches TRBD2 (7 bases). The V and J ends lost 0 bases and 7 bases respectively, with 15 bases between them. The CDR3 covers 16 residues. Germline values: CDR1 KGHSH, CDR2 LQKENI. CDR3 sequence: CASSPPAYREGGELFF. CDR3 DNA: TGTGCCAGCTCACCACCGGCGTACAGGGAGGGCGGGGAGCTGTTTTTT.

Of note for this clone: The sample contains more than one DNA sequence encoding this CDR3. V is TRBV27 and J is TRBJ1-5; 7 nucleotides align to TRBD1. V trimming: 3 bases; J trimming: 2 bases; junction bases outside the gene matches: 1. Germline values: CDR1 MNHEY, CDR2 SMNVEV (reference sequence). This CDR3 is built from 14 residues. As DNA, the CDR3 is TGTGCCAGCAGTTTTACAGGGGGCAATCAGCCCCAGCATTTT. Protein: CASSFTGGNQPQHF.

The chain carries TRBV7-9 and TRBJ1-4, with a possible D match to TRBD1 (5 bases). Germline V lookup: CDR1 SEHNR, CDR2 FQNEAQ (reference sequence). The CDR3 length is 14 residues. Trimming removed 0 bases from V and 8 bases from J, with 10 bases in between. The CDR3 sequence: CASSLADTREKLFF. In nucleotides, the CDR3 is TGTGCCAGCAGCTTAGCGGACACACGAGAAAAACTGTTTTTT.

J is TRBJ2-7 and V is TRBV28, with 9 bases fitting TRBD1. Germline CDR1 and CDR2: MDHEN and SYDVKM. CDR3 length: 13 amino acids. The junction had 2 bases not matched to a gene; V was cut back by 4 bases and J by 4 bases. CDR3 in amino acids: CASSYRGPYEQYF. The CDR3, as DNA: TGTGCCAGCAGTTACAGGGGGCCTTACGAGCAGTACTTC.

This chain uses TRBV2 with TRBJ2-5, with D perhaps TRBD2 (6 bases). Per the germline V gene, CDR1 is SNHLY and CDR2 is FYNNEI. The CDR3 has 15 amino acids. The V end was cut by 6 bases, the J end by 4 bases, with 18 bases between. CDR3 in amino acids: CASSATSLMGETQYF. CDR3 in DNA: TGTGCCAGCAGCGCAACTAGCTTAATGGGAGAGACCCAGTACTTC.

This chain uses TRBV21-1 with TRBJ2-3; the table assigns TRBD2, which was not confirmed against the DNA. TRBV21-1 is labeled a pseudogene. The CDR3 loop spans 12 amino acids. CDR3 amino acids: CASSRGTDTQYF. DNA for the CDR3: TGTGCCAGCAGCCGGGGGACAGATACGCAGTATTTT.

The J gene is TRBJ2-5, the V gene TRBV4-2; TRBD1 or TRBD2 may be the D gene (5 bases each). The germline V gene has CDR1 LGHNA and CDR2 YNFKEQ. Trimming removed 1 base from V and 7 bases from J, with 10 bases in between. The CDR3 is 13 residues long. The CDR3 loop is CASSQARGATQYF. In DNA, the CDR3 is TGTGCCAGCAGCCAAGCGAGGGGCGCGACCCAGTACTTC.

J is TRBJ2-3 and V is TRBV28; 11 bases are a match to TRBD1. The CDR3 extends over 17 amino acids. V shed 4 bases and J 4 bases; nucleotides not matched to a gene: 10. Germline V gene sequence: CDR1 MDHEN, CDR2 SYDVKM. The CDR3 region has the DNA TGTGCCAGCAGTTCCACCGGACAGGGGGCCTGGGCAGATACGCAGTATTTT. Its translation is CASSSTGQGAWADTQYF.

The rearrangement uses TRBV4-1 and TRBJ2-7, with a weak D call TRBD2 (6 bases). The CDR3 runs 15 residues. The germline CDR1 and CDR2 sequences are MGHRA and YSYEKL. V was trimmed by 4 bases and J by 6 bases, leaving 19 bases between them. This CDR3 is CASSPRETGSLEQYF. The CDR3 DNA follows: TGCGCCAGCAGCCCAAGGGAAACCGGGAGCCTCGAGCAGTACTTC.

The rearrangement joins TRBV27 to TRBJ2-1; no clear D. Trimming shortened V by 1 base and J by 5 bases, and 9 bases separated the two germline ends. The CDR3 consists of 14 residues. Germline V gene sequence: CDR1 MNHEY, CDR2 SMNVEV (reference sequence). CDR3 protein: CASSLFRSDNEQFF. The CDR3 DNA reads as TGTGCCAGCAGTTTATTCCGCAGCGACAATGAGCAGTTCTTC.

The CDR3 spells CASSLEAGETYEQYF. Written as DNA, the CDR3 is TGTGCCAGCAGCTTAGAAGCGGGGGAAACCTACGAGCAGTACTTC. This sequence joins TRBV7-3 and TRBJ2-7; 8 bases agree with TRBD2. CDR1 SGHTA and CDR2 FQGTGA come from the germline V gene. Trimming cost V 2 bases and J 2 bases; bases outside gene matches: 5. CDR3 size: 15 residues. Supplemented by reference TRBV7-3 and TRBJ2-7, the full variable domain reads GAGVSQTPSNKVTEKGKYVELRCDPISGHTALYWYRQSLGQGPEFLIYFQGTGAADDSGLPNDRFFAVRPEGSVSTLKIQRTERGDSAVYLCASSLEAGETYEQYFGPGTRLTVT.

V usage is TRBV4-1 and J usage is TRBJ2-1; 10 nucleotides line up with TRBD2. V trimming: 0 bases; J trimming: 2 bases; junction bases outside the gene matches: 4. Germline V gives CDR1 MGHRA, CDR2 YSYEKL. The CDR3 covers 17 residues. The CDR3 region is CASSQDQLAGTYNEQFF. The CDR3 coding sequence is TGCGCCAGCAGCCAAGACCAACTAGCGGGGACCTACAATGAGCAGTTCTTC.